The T cell receptor (beta chain) under discussion was sequenced for a study of Graves' ophthalmopathy and Graves' hyperthyroidism. Study results and limitations: Appearing in blood as well were most expanded thyroid clonotypes above 0.001 frequency. Ophthalmopathy progression predictions by the model showed about 72% specificity and approximately 70% sensitivity.

Comments on this clonotype: Antigen: not known.

As the template, RNA transcripts were used to amplify TCR beta CDR3 regions. HTBI primers served in a first-round RT-PCR, which a second-round multiplex PCR followed. TCRdb re-called the multiplex PCR reads with MiXCR, one entry per CDR3 protein. The sample lists about 390,000 distinct CDR3 sequences, 17% seen once, with roughly 2.4% in the top ten. Newly diagnosed, the hyperthyroidism patients had under 2 months' duration and were aged 18 to 65. Trimming cost V 6 bases and J 6 bases; bases outside gene matches: 5. The CDR3 covers 12 residues. CDR1 is MNHNS, CDR2 SASEGT, per germline. The chain uses TRBV6-1 and TRBJ2-7, with 7 nucleotides matching TRBD1. Input material: peripheral blood. The origin of this receptor is an adult woman with stable Graves' hyperthyroidism. The CDR3, as DNA: TGTGCCAGCAGAATCGGGACAGCCGAGCAGTACTTC. Its translation is CASRIGTAEQYF.